The rows below give T cell receptor beta chains drawn from one sample of a study of shared clonotypes between healthy human individuals. Clones were sequenced by immunoSEQ multiplex PCR, and TCRdb holds only the in-frame ones, with some missing. The sample carries roughly 2,000,000 clones, just under 95% recorded once. Input material: naive CD8+ T cells from PBMCs. The receptors originated from a man aged 18 to 29 in good health. Some clones in this sample may be carry-over from other donors' samples. CDR3s leave out the opening cysteine and the closing phenylalanine or tryptophan.

cdr3_aa: ASSVRAESSGNTIY
j_call: TRBJ1-3
cdr3_length: 14
v_call: TRBV9

cdr3_aa: ASSPEGWGEQY
j_call: TRBJ2-7
cdr3_length: 11
v_call: TRBV9

cdr3_aa: ASSLAVIRGRAYEQY
j_call: TRBJ2-7
cdr3_length: 15
v_call: TRBV5-4

cdr3_aa: ASSPGTGLTYEQY
j_call: TRBJ2-7
cdr3_length: 13
v_call: TRBV5-1

cdr3_aa: ASSDHSWENTEAF
j_call: TRBJ1-1
cdr3_length: 13
v_call: TRBV5-4

cdr3_aa: ASRRTANNEKLF
j_call: TRBJ1-4
cdr3_length: 12
v_call: TRBV2

cdr3_aa: ASSNPLLGETQY
j_call: TRBJ2-5
cdr3_length: 12
v_call: TRBV6-5

cdr3_aa: ASSLTTVNGYT
j_call: TRBJ1-2
cdr3_length: 11
v_call: TRBV28

cdr3_aa: ASSPPGLAGVSYEQY
j_call: TRBJ2-7
cdr3_length: 15
v_call: TRBV18

cdr3_aa: ASSLSGWGEQPQH
j_call: TRBJ1-5
cdr3_length: 13
v_call: TRBV27

cdr3_aa: AWSVGTVKSLYGYT
j_call: TRBJ1-2
cdr3_length: 14
v_call: TRBV30

cdr3_aa: AINDRESGNEQF
j_call: TRBJ2-1
cdr3_length: 12
v_call: TRBV10-3

cdr3_aa: ASSGRETAASYEQY
j_call: TRBJ2-7
cdr3_length: 14
v_call: TRBV5-1

cdr3_aa: ASSPRTGHSNYGYT
j_call: TRBJ1-2
cdr3_length: 14
v_call: TRBV13

cdr3_aa: ASSDGTWGGTIY
j_call: TRBJ1-3
cdr3_length: 12
v_call: TRBV6-1

cdr3_aa: ASSLIGGNEKLF
j_call: TRBJ1-4
cdr3_length: 12
v_call: TRBV27

cdr3_aa: ASSRLLAGGQETQY
j_call: TRBJ2-5
cdr3_length: 14
v_call: TRBV4-3

cdr3_aa: ATSRDSEENQPQH
j_call: TRBJ1-5
cdr3_length: 13
v_call: TRBV15

cdr3_aa: ASSYRQGAAAF
j_call: TRBJ1-1
cdr3_length: 11
v_call: TRBV28

cdr3_aa: ASSPPGDSSYNEQF
j_call: TRBJ2-1
cdr3_length: 14
v_call: TRBV18

cdr3_aa: ASSPGLAGTEVLDTQY
j_call: TRBJ2-3
cdr3_length: 16
v_call: TRBV7-8

cdr3_aa: ASSYRTTPYEQY
j_call: TRBJ2-7
cdr3_length: 12
v_call: TRBV6-5

cdr3_aa: ASTQSGGSNQPQH
j_call: TRBJ1-5
cdr3_length: 13
v_call: TRBV2

cdr3_aa: ASRNRLAVNTGELF
j_call: TRBJ2-2
cdr3_length: 14
v_call: TRBV7-2

cdr3_aa: ASSFTAGVSGANVLT
j_call: TRBJ2-6
cdr3_length: 15
v_call: TRBV9

cdr3_aa: AISGGPDSSYEQY
j_call: .
cdr3_length: 13
v_call: TRBV10-3

cdr3_aa: ASSMGPLGTYEQY
j_call: TRBJ2-7
cdr3_length: 13
v_call: TRBV19

cdr3_aa: ASSIMAGYNEQF
j_call: TRBJ2-1
cdr3_length: 12
v_call: TRBV28

cdr3_aa: ASSPGQGATDTQY
j_call: TRBJ2-3
cdr3_length: 13
v_call: TRBV14

cdr3_aa: ASSLLPRVLVRDEQF
j_call: TRBJ2-1
cdr3_length: 15
v_call: TRBV7-9

cdr3_aa: ASSQQTDSYEQY
j_call: TRBJ2-7
cdr3_length: 12
v_call: TRBV27

cdr3_aa: ASSLAGGPPGEQY
j_call: TRBJ2-7
cdr3_length: 13
v_call: TRBV7-9

cdr3_aa: ASSQETSAYEQY
j_call: TRBJ2-7
cdr3_length: 12
v_call: TRBV4-1

cdr3_aa: ASRSFGGVAYEQY
j_call: TRBJ2-7
cdr3_length: 13
v_call: TRBV4-1

cdr3_aa: ASSLRGAGASYNEQF
j_call: TRBJ2-1
cdr3_length: 15
v_call: TRBV27

cdr3_aa: ASSPPLAGEGYEQY
j_call: TRBJ2-7
cdr3_length: 14
v_call: TRBV7-2

cdr3_aa: ASSPRGQVEPDEKLF
j_call: TRBJ1-4
cdr3_length: 15
v_call: TRBV27

cdr3_aa: ASSPRGAGANVLT
j_call: TRBJ2-6
cdr3_length: 13
v_call: TRBV14

cdr3_aa: ASSYAGLAGGEQF
j_call: TRBJ2-1
cdr3_length: 13
v_call: TRBV27

cdr3_aa: ASSQPRQGASYGYT
j_call: TRBJ1-2
cdr3_length: 14
v_call: TRBV4-1

cdr3_aa: AISPRGLAGVWETQY
j_call: TRBJ2-5
cdr3_length: 15
v_call: TRBV10-3

cdr3_aa: AWSLTFYGYT
j_call: TRBJ1-2
cdr3_length: 10
v_call: TRBV30

cdr3_aa: ATAGYPQGLSTEAF
j_call: TRBJ1-1
cdr3_length: 14
v_call: TRBV28

cdr3_aa: ASSSTTQGARGEKLF
j_call: TRBJ1-4
cdr3_length: 15
v_call: TRBV27

cdr3_aa: ASSQRRGGGYT
j_call: TRBJ1-2
cdr3_length: 11
v_call: TRBV19

cdr3_aa: ASSLATRAGITDTQY
j_call: TRBJ2-3
cdr3_length: 15
v_call: TRBV7-2

cdr3_aa: ATSPRDGSYEQY
j_call: TRBJ2-7
cdr3_length: 12
v_call: TRBV15

cdr3_aa: ASSQQRTGAHEQY
j_call: TRBJ2-7
cdr3_length: 13
v_call: TRBV4-2

cdr3_aa: ASSFFRSFEPSYEQY
j_call: TRBJ2-7
cdr3_length: 15
v_call: TRBV5-6

cdr3_aa: ASSFGTGSVEQY
j_call: TRBJ2-7
cdr3_length: 12
v_call: TRBV5-6

cdr3_aa: ASSQDPEDYRETYEQY
j_call: TRBJ2-7
cdr3_length: 16
v_call: TRBV4-2

cdr3_aa: ASSLKQGIGYEQY
j_call: TRBJ2-7
cdr3_length: 13
v_call: TRBV5-1